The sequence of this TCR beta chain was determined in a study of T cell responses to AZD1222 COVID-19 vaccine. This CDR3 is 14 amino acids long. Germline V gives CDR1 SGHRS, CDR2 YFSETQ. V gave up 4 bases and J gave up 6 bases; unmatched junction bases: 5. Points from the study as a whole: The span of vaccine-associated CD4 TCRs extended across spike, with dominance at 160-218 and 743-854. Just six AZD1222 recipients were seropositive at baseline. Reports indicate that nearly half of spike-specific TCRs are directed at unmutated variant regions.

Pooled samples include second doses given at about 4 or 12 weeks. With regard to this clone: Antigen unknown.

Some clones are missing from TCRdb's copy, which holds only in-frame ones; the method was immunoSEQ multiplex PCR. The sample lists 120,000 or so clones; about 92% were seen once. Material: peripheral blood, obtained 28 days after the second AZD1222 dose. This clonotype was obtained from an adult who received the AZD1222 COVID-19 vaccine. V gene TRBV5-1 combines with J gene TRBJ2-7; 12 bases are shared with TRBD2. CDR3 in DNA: TGCGCCAGCAGCCTAACTAGCGGGGGGACCGAGCAGTACTTC. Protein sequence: CASSLTSGGTEQYF. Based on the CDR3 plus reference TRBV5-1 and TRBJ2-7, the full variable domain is KAGVTQTPRYLIKTRGQQVTLSCSPISGHRSVSWYQQTPGQGLQFLFEYFSETQRNKGNFPGRFSGRQFSNSRSEMNVSTLELGDSALYLCASSLTSGGTEQYFGPGTRLTVT.